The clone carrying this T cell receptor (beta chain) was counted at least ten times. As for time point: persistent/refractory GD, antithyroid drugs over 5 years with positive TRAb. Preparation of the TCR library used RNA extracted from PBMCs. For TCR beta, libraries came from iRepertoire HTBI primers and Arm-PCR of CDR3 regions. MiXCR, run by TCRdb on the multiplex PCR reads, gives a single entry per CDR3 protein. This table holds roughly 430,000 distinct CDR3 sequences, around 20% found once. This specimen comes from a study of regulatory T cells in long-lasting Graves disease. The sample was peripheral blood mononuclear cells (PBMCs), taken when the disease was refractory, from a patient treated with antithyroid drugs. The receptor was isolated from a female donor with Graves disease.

This CDR3 is CASSELQGFYGNIQYF. Written as DNA, the CDR3 is TGTGCCAGCAGTGAACTACAGGGTTTCTATGGGAACATTCAGTACTTC. V usage is TRBV28 and J usage is TRBJ2-4; tentative D call: TRBD1 (6 bases). The CDR3 is 16 amino acids. Germline V lookup: CDR1 MDHEN, CDR2 SYDVKM. The V and J ends lost 5 bases and 7 bases respectively, with 21 bases between them.